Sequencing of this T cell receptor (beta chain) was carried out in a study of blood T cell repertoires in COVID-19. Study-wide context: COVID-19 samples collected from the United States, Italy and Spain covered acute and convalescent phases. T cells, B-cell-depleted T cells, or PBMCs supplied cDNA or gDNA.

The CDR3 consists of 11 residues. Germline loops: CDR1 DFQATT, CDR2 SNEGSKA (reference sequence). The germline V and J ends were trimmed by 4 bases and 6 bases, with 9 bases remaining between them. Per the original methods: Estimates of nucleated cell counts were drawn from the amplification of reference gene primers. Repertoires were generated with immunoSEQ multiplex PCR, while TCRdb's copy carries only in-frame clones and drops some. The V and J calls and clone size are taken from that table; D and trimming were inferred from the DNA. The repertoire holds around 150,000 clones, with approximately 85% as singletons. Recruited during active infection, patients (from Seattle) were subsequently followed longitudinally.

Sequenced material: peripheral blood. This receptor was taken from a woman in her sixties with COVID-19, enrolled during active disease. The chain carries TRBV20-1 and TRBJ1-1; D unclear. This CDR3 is CSAISVSEAFF. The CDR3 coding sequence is TGCAGTGCTATCTCGGTCTCTGAAGCTTTCTTT.